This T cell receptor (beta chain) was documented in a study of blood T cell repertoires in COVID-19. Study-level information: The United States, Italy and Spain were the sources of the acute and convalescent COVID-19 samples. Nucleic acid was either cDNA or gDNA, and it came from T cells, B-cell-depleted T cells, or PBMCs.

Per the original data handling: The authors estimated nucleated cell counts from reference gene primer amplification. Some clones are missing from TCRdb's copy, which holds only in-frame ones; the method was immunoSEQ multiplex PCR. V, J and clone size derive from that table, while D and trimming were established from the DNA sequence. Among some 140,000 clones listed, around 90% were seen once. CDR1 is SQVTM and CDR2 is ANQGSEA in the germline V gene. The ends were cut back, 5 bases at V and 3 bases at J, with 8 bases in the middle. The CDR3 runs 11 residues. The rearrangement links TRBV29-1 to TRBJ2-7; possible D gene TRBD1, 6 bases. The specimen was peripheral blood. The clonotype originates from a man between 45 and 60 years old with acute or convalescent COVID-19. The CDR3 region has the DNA TGCAGCGTTACGGACAGCTACGAGCAGTACTTC. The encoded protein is CSVTDSYEQYF.